The clone carrying this TCR beta chain was found once. Per the original data handling: The authors estimated nucleated cell counts from reference gene primer amplification. The protocol was immunoSEQ multiplex PCR, while the TCRdb copy is restricted to in-frame clones and leaves out a portion. D and trimming were read from the DNA, whereas the V and J calls and clone size are those reported in that table. The sample includes roughly 150,000 clones, around 90% of them seen just once. The sample belongs to a study of blood T cell repertoires in COVID-19. Study-level information: Italy, Spain and the United States were the sources of the convalescent and acute COVID-19 samples. T cells, B-cell-depleted T cells, or PBMCs provided the cDNA or gDNA that served as material.

J was trimmed by 4 bases and V by 0 bases; bases with no gene match: 1. The CDR3 extends over 14 amino acids. CDR1 and CDR2 (germline): SGHRS, YFSETQ. The origin of this receptor is a man between 60 and 75 years old with acute or convalescent COVID-19. This rearrangement joins TRBV5-1 to TRBJ1-1; 9 positions match TRBD1. Input material: peripheral blood. The CDR3 loop is CASSLGQGGTEAFF. The CDR3 nucleotides are TGCGCCAGCAGCTTGGGACAGGGGGGCACTGAAGCTTTCTTT.